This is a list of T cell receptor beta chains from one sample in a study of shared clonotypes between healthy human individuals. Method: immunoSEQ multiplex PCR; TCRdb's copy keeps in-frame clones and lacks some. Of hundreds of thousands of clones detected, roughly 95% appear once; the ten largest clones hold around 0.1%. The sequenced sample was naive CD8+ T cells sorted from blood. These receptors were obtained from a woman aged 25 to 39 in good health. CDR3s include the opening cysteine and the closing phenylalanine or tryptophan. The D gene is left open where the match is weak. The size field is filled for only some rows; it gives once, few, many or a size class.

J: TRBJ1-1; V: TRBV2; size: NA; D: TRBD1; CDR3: CASSFLDRGPEAFF; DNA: TGTGCCAGCAGTTTCTTGGACAGGGGCCCTGAAGCTTTCTTT
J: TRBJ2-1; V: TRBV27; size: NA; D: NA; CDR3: CASSLFGGEQFF; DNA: TGTGCCAGCAGTTTATTTGGGGGAGAGCAGTTCTTC
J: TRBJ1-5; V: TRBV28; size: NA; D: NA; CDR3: CASSLTGTSNQPQHF; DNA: TGTGCCAGCAGTCTTACAGGGACGAGCAATCAGCCCCAGCATTTT
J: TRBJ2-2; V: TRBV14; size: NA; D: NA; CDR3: CASSQALVATGELFF; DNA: TGTGCCAGCAGCCAAGCCCTAGTAGCCACCGGGGAGCTGTTTTTT
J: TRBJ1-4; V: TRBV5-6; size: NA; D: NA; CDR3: CASSLFGATNEKLFF; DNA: TGTGCCAGCAGCTTGTTTGGAGCAACTAATGAAAAACTGTTTTTT
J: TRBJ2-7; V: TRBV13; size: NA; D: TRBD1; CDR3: CASSDPGQGVVEQYF; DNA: TGTGCCAGCAGCGATCCGGGACAGGGTGTTGTCGAGCAGTACTTC
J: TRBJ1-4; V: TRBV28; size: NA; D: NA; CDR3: CASRNRVRSEKLFF; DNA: TGTGCCAGCAGGAACAGGGTTAGAAGTGAAAAACTGTTTTTT
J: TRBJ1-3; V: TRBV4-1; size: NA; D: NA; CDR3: CASSQGYSSGNTIYF; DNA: TGCGCCAGCAGCCAAGGTTATTCCTCTGGAAACACCATATATTTT
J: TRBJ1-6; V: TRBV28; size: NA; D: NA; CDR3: CASRGTIRSPLHF; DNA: TGTGCCAGCAGGGGGACAATCAGATCACCCCTCCACTTT
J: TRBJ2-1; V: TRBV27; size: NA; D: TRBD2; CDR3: CASSSTSGIHEQFF; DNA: TGTGCCAGCAGTTCCACTAGCGGGATCCATGAGCAGTTCTTC
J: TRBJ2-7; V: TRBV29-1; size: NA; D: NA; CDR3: CSAKEGDETYEQYF; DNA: TGCAGCGCTAAAGAAGGGGACGAAACCTACGAGCAGTACTTC
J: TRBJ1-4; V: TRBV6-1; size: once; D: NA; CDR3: CASSEFRAARREKLFF; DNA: TGTGCCAGCAGTGAATTCAGGGCGGCGAGGAGGGAAAAACTGTTTTTT
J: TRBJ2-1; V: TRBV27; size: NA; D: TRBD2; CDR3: CASRNLAGVFNEQFF; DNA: TGTGCCAGCAGAAACCTAGCGGGAGTATTTAATGAGCAGTTCTTC
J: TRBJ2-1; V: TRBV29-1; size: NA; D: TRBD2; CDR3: CSVDSGTSWNEQFF; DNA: TGCAGCGTTGATAGCGGGACCAGTTGGAATGAGCAGTTCTTC
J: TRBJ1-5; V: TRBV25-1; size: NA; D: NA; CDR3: CASSEDAIGQPQHF; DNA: TGTGCCAGCAGTGAGGACGCGATAGGGCAGCCCCAGCATTTT
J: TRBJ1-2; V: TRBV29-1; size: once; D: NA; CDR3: CSVDNSPYGYTF; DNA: TGCAGCGTTGATAATAGCCCCTATGGCTACACCTTC
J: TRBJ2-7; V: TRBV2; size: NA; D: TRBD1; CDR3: CASRGTGLYEQYF; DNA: TGTGCCAGCAGGGGGACAGGGCTCTACGAGCAGTACTTC
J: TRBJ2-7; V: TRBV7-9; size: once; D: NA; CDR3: CASSDDPYEQYF; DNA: TGTGCCAGCAGCGACGACCCGTACGAGCAGTACTTC
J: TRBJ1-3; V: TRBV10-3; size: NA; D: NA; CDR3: CAIRADSFSGNTIYF; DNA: TGTGCCATCAGAGCAGACAGCTTCTCTGGAAACACCATATATTTT
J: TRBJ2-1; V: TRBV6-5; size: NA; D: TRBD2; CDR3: CASSSGRSYNEQFF; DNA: TGTGCCAGCAGCAGCGGGAGATCCTACAATGAGCAGTTCTTC
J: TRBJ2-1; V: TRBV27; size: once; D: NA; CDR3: CASSLSPYNEQFF; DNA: TGTGCCAGCAGTTTATCCCCTTACAATGAGCAGTTCTTC
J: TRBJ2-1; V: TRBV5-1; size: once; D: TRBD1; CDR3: CASSPIPGQGSFGYNEQFF; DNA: TGCGCCAGCAGTCCAATTCCGGGACAGGGAAGTTTCGGGTACAATGAGCAGTTCTTC
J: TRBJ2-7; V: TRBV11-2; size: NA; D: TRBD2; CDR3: CASSLASGTSYEQYF; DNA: TGTGCCAGCAGCTTAGCTAGCGGGACTTCCTACGAGCAGTACTTC
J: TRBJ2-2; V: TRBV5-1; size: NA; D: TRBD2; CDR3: CASSLGRGNTGELFF; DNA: TGCGCCAGCAGTCTGGGGAGGGGGAACACCGGGGAGCTGTTTTTT
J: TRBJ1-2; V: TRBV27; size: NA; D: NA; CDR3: CASTEGPNYGYTF; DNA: TGTGCCAGCACCGAGGGACCTAACTATGGCTACACCTTC